The source of this T cell receptor (beta chain) is a study of shared clonotypes between healthy human individuals. Study-level background: A donor's plate count was three for CD4 naive and three for CD4 memory; CD8 naive had two and CD8 memory one.

Study-wide results and caveats: In several donors, about 5% of naive CD4 clonotypes appeared in common.

Subsets obtained from CD4+ cells comprised CD45RA+ naive and CD45RA-negative memory cells. Data came from immunoSEQ multiplex PCR; TCRdb stores just in-frame clones and leaves some out. The data show more than 2,000,000 clones, 90% to 95% seen once. The V and J ends lost 1 base and 7 bases respectively, with 16 bases between them. The CDR3 covers 15 residues. Germline V gene lookup returns CDR1 SGHVS and CDR2 FQNEAQ. Regarding this clone: What it binds is not known.

Material for sequencing was naive CD4+ T cells from PBMCs. Subset reported: CD45RA+ positively selected. The TCR was taken from a man between 18 and 35 years old in good health. Some clones in this sample may be carry-over from other donors' samples. The chain carries TRBV7-8 and TRBJ1-1; weak D call: TRBD1 (6 bases). The CDR3 reads CASSLERARGREAFF. The CDR3 bases are TGTGCCAGCAGCTTAGAGAGGGCCCGGGGGCGTGAAGCTTTCTTT. Filled out from reference TRBV7-8 and TRBJ1-1, the complete variable domain reads GAGVSQSPRYKVAKRGQDVALRCDPISGHVSLFWYQQALGQGPEFLTYFQNEAQLDKSGLPSDRFFAERPEGSVSTLKIQRTQQEDSAVYLCASSLERARGREAFFGQGTRLTVV.